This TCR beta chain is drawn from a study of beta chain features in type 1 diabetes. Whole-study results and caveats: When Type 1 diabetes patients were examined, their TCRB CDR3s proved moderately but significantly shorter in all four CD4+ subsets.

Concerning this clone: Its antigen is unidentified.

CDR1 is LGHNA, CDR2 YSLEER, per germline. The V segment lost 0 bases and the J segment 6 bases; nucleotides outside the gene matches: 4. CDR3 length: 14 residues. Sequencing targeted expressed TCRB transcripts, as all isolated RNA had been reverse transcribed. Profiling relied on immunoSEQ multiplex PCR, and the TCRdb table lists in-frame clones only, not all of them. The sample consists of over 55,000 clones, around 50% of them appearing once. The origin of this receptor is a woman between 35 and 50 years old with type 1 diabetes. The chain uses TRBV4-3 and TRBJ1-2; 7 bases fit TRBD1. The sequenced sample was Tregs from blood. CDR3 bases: TGCGCCAGCAGCCAAGATAACAGGGGAAATGGCTACACCTTC. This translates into CASSQDNRGNGYTF.